These 9 T cell receptor beta chains share one sample of origin, sequenced in a study of control samples from healthy donors and cancer patients. Assay used: immunoSEQ multiplex PCR; TCRdb lists only in-frame clones, some missing. The sample has more than 95,000 clones, 93% seen once. The sample taken for sequencing was blood. The source is a man aged 30-40 years in good health.

This clone is a singleton in its sample. The V and J genes are TRBV3-1 (or the pseudogene TRBV3-2) and TRBJ1-4; weak D call: TRBD1 (5 bases). Trimming stripped 0 bases from V and 10 bases from J, with 15 bases between. This CDR3 has 15 residues. CDR1 is LGHDT and CDR2 is YNNKEL in the germline V gene (reference sequence). CDR3 sequence reads: CASSQDPGQGRKLFF. The CDR3 DNA follows: TGTGCCAGCAGCCAAGATCCCGGCCAGGGACGAAAACTGTTTTTT.

This chain uses TRBV9 with TRBJ2-3; 8 bases are shared with TRBD2. Germline trimming cut 0 bases from V and 6 bases from J; bases unmatched to any gene: 6. From germline, CDR1 is SGDLS and CDR2 YYNGEE. The CDR3 spans 15 residues. This chain's CDR3 is CASSVESIAGDTQYF. Here the CDR3 DNA reads TGTGCCAGCAGCGTAGAGTCGATAGCGGGGGATACGCAGTATTTT.

The V gene is TRBV19, the J gene TRBJ1-2, with no clear D. Trimming removed 9 bases at V and 3 bases at J, with 11 bases between. This CDR3 has 12 amino acids. CDR1 is LNHDA, CDR2 SQIVND, per germline (reference sequence). The CDR3 DNA reads TGTGCCAGCCGAGGAGGGTACTATGGCTACACCTTC. Translating gives CASRGGYYGYTF.

This clone is a singleton in its sample. The V call is TRBV24-1, the J call TRBJ2-5; 8 bases align to TRBD1. The germline V gene encodes CDR1 KGHDR and CDR2 SFDVKD. V trimming: 0 bases; J trimming: 4 bases; junction bases outside the gene matches: 3. The CDR3 extends over 15 amino acids. The CDR3 reads CATSDLEQGVETQYF. The DNA for the CDR3 is TGTGCCACCAGTGATTTGGAACAGGGGGTAGAGACCCAGTACTTC.

The rearrangement joins TRBV25-1 to TRBJ1-2, with 8 bases aligning to TRBD1. Germline loops: CDR1 MGHDK, CDR2 SYGVNS. J was trimmed by 7 bases and V by 5 bases; bases with no gene match: 9. There are 14 residues in the CDR3. DNA for the CDR3: TGTGCCAGCAGTCAGGGGGCCAGGGGGTCTGGCTACACCTTC. It encodes CASSQGARGSGYTF.

CDR3 DNA: TGTGCCAGTCACGGACTAGACACAGATACGCAGTATTTT. Translating it yields CASHGLDTDTQYF. The genes are TRBV19 and TRBJ2-3; 7 nucleotides line up with TRBD2. The CDR3 loop spans 13 amino acids. Trimming cost V 8 bases and J 2 bases; bases outside gene matches: 4. Germline CDR1 is LNHDA and CDR2 is SQIVND (reference sequence).

The V gene is TRBV11-2, the J gene TRBJ1-6; no firm D call. The CDR3 runs 13 residues. Germline V gene data show CDR1 as SGHAT and CDR2 as FQNNGV. Trimming removed 1 base at V and 10 bases at J, with 8 bases between. In DNA form, the CDR3 reads TGTGCCAGCAGCTTAGTCAGCGAATCACCCCTCCACTTT. Residues: CASSLVSESPLHF.

This chain uses TRBV7-3 with TRBJ2-1; 12 nucleotides align to TRBD2. The CDR3 has 19 amino acids. J lost 9 bases, V lost 1 base, and 16 bases had no gene match. Germline assignment: CDR1 SGHTA and CDR2 FQGTGA. In nucleotides, the CDR3 is TGTGCCAGCAGCTTAAAGTCCTTTACTAGCGGGGGGATCTTTAGTGAGCAGTTCTTC. It is translated as CASSLKSFTSGGIFSEQFF.

The chain employs TRBV7-3 and TRBJ2-2; unclear D gene. The CDR3 runs to 15 residues. Germline CDR1 SGHTA, CDR2 FQGTGA. V gave up 2 bases and J gave up 1 base, with 8 bases separating them. This CDR3 reads CASSLGSWNTGELFF. The CDR3 DNA reads as TGTGCCAGCAGCTTAGGTAGCTGGAACACCGGGGAGCTGTTTTTT.